This T cell receptor (beta chain) was identified in a study of identical twins. Germline V CDR1 and CDR2: SEHNR, FQNEAQ (reference sequence). The CDR3 sequence is 15 residues long. Trimming took off 8 bases at V and 1 base at J, with 17 bases between the two ends. This clonotype has a count of ten or more. Its antigen is still unknown. Overall study findings and caveats: Reduced insertions were recorded for abundant cord blood beta clonotypes, with no such pattern in memory repertoires.

TCRdb re-called the 5' RACE reads through MiXCR, storing one row per CDR3 protein. The sample contains a few hundred thousand distinct CDR3 sequences, 6% to 7% of which appear only once. This sample also appeared in a second study, on T cells expressing NK-cell markers. That work adds: The authors derived TCR beta repertoires from sorted CD3+CD56+NKG2C+, CD3+CD56+NKG2C- and CD3+CD56-NKG2C+ T cells.

V and J are TRBV7-9 and TRBJ1-1; a weak D match, TRBD1 (5 bases). The receptor comes from a woman aged 18-29 years in good health. Sequencing input: CD8+ T cells sorted from blood. As DNA, the CDR3 is TGTGCCAGCTCGGGCGGGGACCCTAGGAACACTGAAGCTTTCTTT. It yields the protein CASSGGDPRNTEAFF.